Listed below are T cell receptor beta chains from one sample, sequenced in a study of T cell repertoires in cytomegalovirus infection. No antigen has been identified for these receptors. Each CDR3 protein is one row after TCRdb ran MiXCR on the reads. The data show hundreds of thousands of distinct CDR3 sequences, with roughly 31% seen just once and around 15% held by the top ten. The specimen comprised cultured CD8+ T cells from PBMCs, sampled from culture after CMV antigen stimulation. The receptors come from a human donor in good health (CMV status not recorded). Some clones in this sample may be carry-over from other donors' samples. The CDR3 runs from the conserved cysteine through the conserved F or W. The order of the fields is D gene, J gene, clone size, V gene, CDR3 protein, CDR3 DNA. The D gene is left open where the match is weak. Part of the rows lack a size; the others show once, few, many or a class for expanded clones.

D gene: NA
J gene: TRBJ2-3
clone size: few
V gene: TRBV7-6
CDR3 protein: CASSLNDLARDTQYF
CDR3 DNA: TGTGCCAGCAGCTTAAACGACTTGGCCAGAGATACGCAGTATTTT

D gene: NA
J gene: TRBJ1-2
clone size: many
V gene: TRBV7-2
CDR3 protein: CASSLATRYGYTF
CDR3 DNA: TGTGCCAGCAGCTTAGCTACACGCTATGGCTACACCTTC

D gene: TRBD1
J gene: TRBJ1-2
clone size: NA
V gene: TRBV7-8
CDR3 protein: CASSSEPGQSYYGYTF
CDR3 DNA: TGTGCCAGCAGCTCGGAACCGGGACAGAGCTACTATGGCTACACCTTC

D gene: TRBD1
J gene: TRBJ2-2
clone size: NA
V gene: TRBV5-4
CDR3 protein: CASLRQGQNTGELFF
CDR3 DNA: TGTGCCAGCCTCAGACAGGGACAGAACACCGGGGAGCTGTTTTTT

D gene: NA
J gene: TRBJ1-5
clone size: once
V gene: TRBV7-9
CDR3 protein: CASSLSPQPRHF
CDR3 DNA: TGTGCCAGCAGCTTATCGCCTCAGCCCCGGCATTTT

D gene: TRBD1
J gene: TRBJ1-1
clone size: few
V gene: TRBV7-9
CDR3 protein: CASSLGPVSGGYTEAFF
CDR3 DNA: TGTGCCAGCAGCTTAGGGCCAGTGTCAGGGGGATACACTGAAGCTTTCTTT

D gene: NA
J gene: TRBJ2-3
clone size: few
V gene: TRBV6-1
CDR3 protein: CASSETFATDTQYF
CDR3 DNA: TGTGCCAGCAGTGAAACATTTGCAACAGATACGCAGTATTTT

D gene: NA
J gene: TRBJ2-2
clone size: many
V gene: TRBV25-1
CDR3 protein: CASSEWTGELFF
CDR3 DNA: TGTGCCAGCAGTGAATGGACCGGGGAGCTGTTTTTT

D gene: TRBD1
J gene: TRBJ1-1
clone size: NA
V gene: TRBV27
CDR3 protein: CASSLTGGFWDTEAFF
CDR3 DNA: TGTGCCAGCAGTTTGACAGGGGGCTTTTGGGACACTGAAGCTTTCTTT

D gene: TRBD1
J gene: TRBJ2-1
clone size: few
V gene: TRBV7-9
CDR3 protein: CATDGGQGRRDEQFF
CDR3 DNA: TGTGCCACCGACGGGGGACAGGGTCGCCGGGATGAGCAGTTCTTC

D gene: NA
J gene: TRBJ1-4
clone size: NA
V gene: TRBV20-1
CDR3 protein: CSARVRLSGSNEKLFF
CDR3 DNA: TGCAGTGCTAGAGTCCGCCTATCAGGCTCTAATGAAAAACTGTTTTTT

D gene: NA
J gene: TRBJ2-1
clone size: NA
V gene: TRBV6-1
CDR3 protein: CASTPTQEGVYRNEQFF
CDR3 DNA: TGTGCCAGCACTCCTACTCAGGAGGGGGTTTACCGCAATGAGCAGTTCTTC

D gene: NA
J gene: TRBJ2-7
clone size: NA
V gene: TRBV7-9
CDR3 protein: CASSQNFWVGSSYEQYF
CDR3 DNA: TGTGCCAGCAGTCAGAACTTTTGGGTCGGGAGCTCCTACGAGCAGTACTTC

D gene: NA
J gene: TRBJ1-1
clone size: NA
V gene: TRBV19
CDR3 protein: CASSMGIWGTEAFF
CDR3 DNA: TGTGCCAGTAGTATGGGAATATGGGGCACTGAAGCTTTCTTT

D gene: TRBD1
J gene: TRBJ1-3
clone size: NA
V gene: TRBV10-3
CDR3 protein: CAISAWDRAGNTIYF
CDR3 DNA: TGTGCCATCAGTGCATGGGACAGGGCTGGAAACACCATATATTTT

D gene: NA
J gene: TRBJ1-2
clone size: NA
V gene: TRBV27
CDR3 protein: CASKRGTGANYGYTF
CDR3 DNA: TGTGCCAGCAAGAGGGGGACGGGAGCTAACTATGGCTACACCTTC

D gene: NA
J gene: TRBJ1-2
clone size: NA
V gene: TRBV19
CDR3 protein: CTSNPLPTRPGGYTF
CDR3 DNA: TGTACCAGTAACCCTCTCCCGACCCGCCCTGGTGGCTACACCTTC

D gene: NA
J gene: TRBJ1-2
clone size: NA
V gene: TRBV6-6
CDR3 protein: CASAMGALNYGYTF
CDR3 DNA: TGTGCCAGCGCGATGGGGGCCCTTAACTATGGCTACACCTTC

D gene: TRBD1
J gene: TRBJ2-7
clone size: many
V gene: TRBV10-3
CDR3 protein: CAISETDRGLSYEQYF
CDR3 DNA: TGTGCCATCAGTGAGACAGACAGGGGGCTCTCCTACGAGCAGTACTTC

D gene: TRBD1
J gene: TRBJ2-7
clone size: many
V gene: TRBV7-9
CDR3 protein: CASWGQGAHEQYF
CDR3 DNA: TGTGCCAGCTGGGGGCAGGGGGCCCACGAGCAGTACTTC

D gene: TRBD1
J gene: TRBJ1-1
clone size: NA
V gene: TRBV2
CDR3 protein: CASSEGQGSMNTEAFF
CDR3 DNA: TGTGCCAGCAGTGAGGGACAGGGGTCCATGAACACTGAAGCTTTCTTT

D gene: NA
J gene: TRBJ1-1
clone size: NA
V gene: TRBV6-6
CDR3 protein: CASSYSGAGSGAFF
CDR3 DNA: TGTGCCAGCAGTTACTCCGGGGCCGGATCAGGAGCTTTCTTT

D gene: NA
J gene: TRBJ1-1
clone size: NA
V gene: TRBV6-6
CDR3 protein: CASNQPGPMNTEAFF
CDR3 DNA: TGTGCCAGCAACCAACCGGGGCCCATGAACACTGAAGCTTTCTTT

D gene: NA
J gene: TRBJ2-2
clone size: NA
V gene: TRBV4-2
CDR3 protein: CASSHYEGELFF
CDR3 DNA: TGTGCCAGCAGCCACTACGAAGGGGAGCTGTTTTTT

D gene: NA
J gene: TRBJ2-1
clone size: NA
V gene: TRBV14
CDR3 protein: CASSQVGSLSYNEQFF
CDR3 DNA: TGTGCCAGCAGCCAAGTGGGTAGCCTCTCCTACAATGAGCAGTTCTTC

D gene: TRBD1
J gene: TRBJ1-2
clone size: NA
V gene: TRBV6-1
CDR3 protein: CASSGIGTVYGYTF
CDR3 DNA: TGTGCCAGCAGTGGCATCGGGACAGTCTATGGCTACACCTTC

D gene: NA
J gene: TRBJ1-2
clone size: NA
V gene: TRBV6-5
CDR3 protein: CASSYRAGYRNGYTF
CDR3 DNA: TGTGCCAGCAGTTACAGGGCAGGGTACAGGAATGGCTACACCTTC

D gene: NA
J gene: TRBJ1-1
clone size: few
V gene: TRBV27
CDR3 protein: CASRILGGRNTEAFF
CDR3 DNA: TGTGCCAGCAGGATTCTCGGGGGCCGGAACACTGAAGCTTTCTTT

D gene: NA
J gene: TRBJ2-1
clone size: few
V gene: TRBV2
CDR3 protein: CASGGEFF
CDR3 DNA: TGTGCCAGCGGAGGAGAGTTCTTC

D gene: NA
J gene: TRBJ1-1
clone size: NA
V gene: TRBV19
CDR3 protein: CASSPTDGTSWLEAFF
CDR3 DNA: TGTGCCAGTAGTCCGACCGACGGGACATCCTGGTTGGAAGCTTTCTTT

D gene: NA
J gene: TRBJ1-1
clone size: few
V gene: TRBV28
CDR3 protein: CASSLRGFVTEAFF
CDR3 DNA: TGTGCCAGCAGTTTAAGAGGGTTTGTCACTGAAGCTTTCTTT

D gene: TRBD1
J gene: TRBJ1-1
clone size: few
V gene: TRBV5-1
CDR3 protein: CASSPPRGGDTEAFF
CDR3 DNA: TGCGCCAGCAGCCCCCCCAGGGGGGGAGACACTGAAGCTTTCTTT

D gene: TRBD1
J gene: TRBJ2-2
clone size: NA
V gene: TRBV4-3
CDR3 protein: CASSQDTGTGTRELFF
CDR3 DNA: TGCGCCAGCAGCCAAGATACGGGGACAGGCACCAGGGAGCTGTTTTTT

D gene: NA
J gene: TRBJ2-1
clone size: few
V gene: TRBV20-1
CDR3 protein: CSARKDWLSDEQFF
CDR3 DNA: TGCAGTGCTAGGAAGGACTGGCTTTCGGATGAGCAGTTCTTC

D gene: NA
J gene: TRBJ2-3
clone size: NA
V gene: TRBV7-9
CDR3 protein: CASSLASKVDTQYF
CDR3 DNA: TGTGCCAGCAGCTTAGCTAGCAAGGTAGATACGCAGTATTTT

D gene: TRBD2
J gene: TRBJ2-3
clone size: NA
V gene: TRBV7-9
CDR3 protein: CASSLEAGGTFSSTDTQYF
CDR3 DNA: TGTGCCAGCAGCTTAGAAGCGGGGGGCACCTTTTCTAGCACAGATACGCAGTATTTT

D gene: TRBD1
J gene: TRBJ2-7
clone size: few
V gene: TRBV7-9
CDR3 protein: CASRSYRDRDHEQYF
CDR3 DNA: TGTGCCAGCAGATCTTACCGGGACAGGGATCACGAGCAGTACTTC

D gene: TRBD1
J gene: TRBJ1-1
clone size: many
V gene: TRBV7-2
CDR3 protein: CASSLEPTGRATEAFF
CDR3 DNA: TGTGCCAGCAGCTTAGAACCGACAGGGCGGGCCACTGAAGCTTTCTTT

D gene: TRBD2
J gene: TRBJ2-3
clone size: many
V gene: TRBV5-4
CDR3 protein: CASSSGLAGGTDTQYF
CDR3 DNA: TGTGCCAGCAGCTCGGGACTAGCGGGGGGCACAGATACGCAGTATTTT

D gene: TRBD2
J gene: TRBJ2-5
clone size: NA
V gene: TRBV7-9
CDR3 protein: CASSRRGGREKETQYF
CDR3 DNA: TGTGCCAGCAGCCGACGGGGGGGGCGCGAGAAAGAGACCCAGTACTTC

D gene: NA
J gene: TRBJ2-1
clone size: many
V gene: TRBV6-4
CDR3 protein: CASSERVQPGMGNEQFF
CDR3 DNA: TGTGCCAGCAGTGAAAGGGTGCAGCCAGGGATGGGCAATGAGCAGTTCTTC

D gene: NA
J gene: TRBJ2-7
clone size: NA
V gene: TRBV20-1
CDR3 protein: CSATSEDSYEQYF
CDR3 DNA: TGCAGTGCTACCTCCGAGGACTCCTACGAGCAGTACTTC

D gene: TRBD1
J gene: TRBJ1-2
clone size: few
V gene: TRBV27
CDR3 protein: CASSEARTGFSYGYTF
CDR3 DNA: TGTGCCAGCAGCGAAGCCAGGACAGGGTTTAGCTATGGCTACACCTTC

D gene: NA
J gene: TRBJ2-1
clone size: NA
V gene: TRBV4-1
CDR3 protein: CASSQGWEANNEQFF
CDR3 DNA: TGCGCCAGCAGCCAAGGGTGGGAGGCGAACAATGAGCAGTTCTTC

D gene: NA
J gene: TRBJ2-3
clone size: NA
V gene: TRBV18
CDR3 protein: CASSPWQESRRGDTQYF
CDR3 DNA: TGTGCCAGCTCACCGTGGCAAGAAAGTAGGCGTGGGGATACGCAGTATTTT

D gene: NA
J gene: TRBJ1-1
clone size: many
V gene: TRBV7-2
CDR3 protein: CASSHSRELKTEAFF
CDR3 DNA: TGTGCCAGCAGCCATAGCCGGGAACTAAAGACTGAAGCTTTCTTT

D gene: NA
J gene: TRBJ1-1
clone size: few
V gene: TRBV6-2/TRBV6-3
CDR3 protein: CASSYTYEWPLNTEAFF
CDR3 DNA: TGTGCCAGCAGTTACACCTACGAGTGGCCCCTGAACACTGAAGCTTTCTTT

D gene: NA
J gene: TRBJ2-4
clone size: few
V gene: TRBV27
CDR3 protein: CASSLSGVLAKNIQYF
CDR3 DNA: TGTGCCAGCAGTTTATCAGGAGTACTAGCCAAAAACATTCAGTACTTC

D gene: NA
J gene: TRBJ2-7
clone size: NA
V gene: TRBV2
CDR3 protein: CASTGGHEQYF
CDR3 DNA: TGTGCCAGCACTGGCGGCCACGAGCAGTACTTC

D gene: NA
J gene: TRBJ1-2
clone size: NA
V gene: TRBV6-1
CDR3 protein: CASSGGYTF
CDR3 DNA: TGTGCCAGCAGTGGGGGCTACACCTTC

D gene: TRBD1
J gene: TRBJ1-1
clone size: few
V gene: TRBV19
CDR3 protein: CASSFNRGVLTRGSFTEAFF
CDR3 DNA: TGTGCCAGTAGTTTTAACAGGGGAGTACTAACCCGAGGCTCCTTCACTGAAGCTTTCTTT

D gene: NA
J gene: TRBJ1-5
clone size: few
V gene: TRBV27
CDR3 protein: CASSLSGMSQPQHF
CDR3 DNA: TGTGCCAGCAGTTTATCGGGGATGAGTCAGCCCCAGCATTTT

D gene: NA
J gene: TRBJ1-3
clone size: few
V gene: TRBV7-9
CDR3 protein: CASSLDSLSGNTIYF
CDR3 DNA: TGTGCCAGCAGCCTGGACAGCCTCTCTGGAAACACCATATATTTT

D gene: TRBD1
J gene: TRBJ1-1
clone size: NA
V gene: TRBV4-2
CDR3 protein: CASSQSQGAALEAFF
CDR3 DNA: TGTGCCAGCAGCCAGTCACAGGGGGCGGCCCTTGAAGCTTTCTTT

D gene: TRBD1
J gene: TRBJ1-1
clone size: NA
V gene: TRBV9
CDR3 protein: CASRVGTGGPTEAFF
CDR3 DNA: TGTGCCAGCAGGGTAGGGACAGGGGGACCGACTGAAGCTTTCTTT

D gene: NA
J gene: TRBJ1-5
clone size: NA
V gene: TRBV6-2/TRBV6-3
CDR3 protein: CASSPNRYQPQHF
CDR3 DNA: TGTGCCAGCAGCCCGAACAGGTATCAGCCCCAGCATTTT

D gene: NA
J gene: TRBJ1-1
clone size: few
V gene: TRBV19
CDR3 protein: CASSIGGPQGWTEAFF
CDR3 DNA: TGTGCCAGTAGTATAGGCGGCCCACAGGGATGGACTGAAGCTTTCTTT